This paragraph reports one TCR beta chain. Antigen specificity is unknown. Donors were healthy HIV-negative adults without recently reported acute infections or vaccinations. The data belong to a study of shared clonotypes between healthy human individuals. Per the germline V gene, CDR1 is MGHRA and CDR2 is YSYEKL. The CDR3 is made up of 17 amino acids. Trimming took 1 base from V and 3 from J; bases not matched to a gene: 9. Study findings and constraints: What naive subsets generally showed was a larger estimated richness than memory subsets showed.

Assay runs were performed at deep level. Produced via immunoSEQ multiplex PCR; TCRdb's table is partial and in-frame only. Of roughly 1,500,000 clones in the sample, under 99% were seen once. The sequenced sample consisted of naive CD4+ T cells sorted from blood. Subset denoted: CD45RA+ positively selected. V is TRBV4-1 and J is TRBJ1-5; 7 bases agree with TRBD1. The sequence came from a man aged 25-45 years in good health. CDR3 loop: CASSQVVDRVSNQPQHF. CDR3 coding DNA: TGCGCCAGCAGCCAAGTCGTTGACAGGGTTTCCAATCAGCCCCAGCATTTT.